The clone carrying this T cell receptor beta chain was counted between two and nine times. These data are taken from a study of blood T cell repertoires in COVID-19. Study as a whole: Samples representing acute and convalescent COVID-19 were sourced from the United States, Italy and Spain.

The germline CDR1 and CDR2 sequences are MNHEY and SVGAGI. V shed 6 bases, J shed 1 base, and the junction held 6 bases outside the gene matches. The CDR3 is made up of 15 amino acids. Source study methods: Estimation of nucleated cell counts was performed using reference gene primer amplification. Clones were sequenced by immunoSEQ multiplex PCR, and TCRdb holds only the in-frame ones, with some missing. The D gene and trimming were derived from the DNA, and the V and J assignments and clone size from that table. The sample includes fewer than 200,000 clones, 75% to 80% seen only once; the top ten take approximately 27%.

This TCR came from a woman in her seventies with acute or convalescent COVID-19. The rearrangement joins TRBV6-5 to TRBJ2-7; 10 bases line up with TRBD1. Sequencing used peripheral blood. CDR3 region: CASRYRDRGSYEQYF. As DNA, the CDR3 is TGTGCCAGCAGGTACCGGGACAGGGGTTCCTACGAGCAGTACTTC.